The rows below give T cell receptor beta chains drawn from one sample of a study of CD8 T cells in ankylosing spondylitis. A single record per CDR3 protein comes from TCRdb applying MiXCR to the 5' RACE reads. Counted here are about 800,000 distinct CDR3 sequences, approximately 12% occurring once; the ten biggest clones make up 0.51%. Sequencing input: blood, either unsorted or a sorted T cell fraction (not recorded which). These receptors all come from a male donor with ankylosing spondylitis. CDR3s include the opening cysteine and the closing phenylalanine or tryptophan. The order of the fields is J gene, clone size, V gene, D gene, CDR3 DNA, CDR3 protein. D genes are given only for firm matches. Size is stated for part of the rows, as once, few or many counts, or as a class when the clone is expanded.

TRBJ2-2 | many | TRBV29-1 | TRBD1 | TGCAGCGCGCTCGGGACAGGGGACACCGGGGAGCTGTTTTTT | CSALGTGDTGELFF
TRBJ2-3 | many | TRBV5-6 | TRBD2 | TGTGCCAGCAGTCTAGTACTAGCGGGCACAGATACGCAGTATTTT | CASSLVLAGTDTQYF
TRBJ2-7 | . | TRBV6-1 | TRBD1 | TGTGCCAGCAGTGGTAACCGGGACAGGGGGGGACACGAGCAGTACTTC | CASSGNRDRGGHEQYF
TRBJ2-7 | few | TRBV7-6 | . | TGTGCCAGCAGCCCGATTTCCGGGACTCTCTACGAGCAGTACTTC | CASSPISGTLYEQYF
TRBJ2-1 | few | TRBV18 | . | TGTGCCAGCTCACAAGGCACTACCACCGAGGGGCAGTTCTTC | CASSQGTTTEGQFF
TRBJ2-2 | few | TRBV12-3/TRBV12-4 | TRBD2 | TGTGCCAGCAGTTTTCAGCTACTAGCGGGGGGTTACTCGAACACCGGGGAGCTGTTTTTT | CASSFQLLAGGYSNTGELFF
TRBJ1-5 | . | TRBV24-1 | . | TGTGCCACCAGTGTTGATAGCAATCAGCCCCAGCATTTT | CATSVDSNQPQHF
TRBJ1-5 | few | TRBV12-3/TRBV12-4 | TRBD1 | TGTGCCAGCAGTGCGGGACAGGGGGATGGGAGCAATCAGCCCCAGCATTTT | CASSAGQGDGSNQPQHF
TRBJ2-7 | . | TRBV4-2 | TRBD2 | TGTGCCAGCACCGAGAAGATAGGGCGGCTAGCGGGGGATTCCTACGAGCAGTACTTC | CASTEKIGRLAGDSYEQYF
TRBJ2-1 | few | TRBV24-1 | TRBD1 | TGTGCCACCAGTGATGCTGCAGACAGGGGCAACAATGAGCAGTTCTTC | CATSDAADRGNNEQFF
TRBJ2-7 | . | TRBV10-3 | TRBD2 | TGTGCCATCAGTGAGTCGACTAGCGGGGGGACTATTTCCTTC | CAISESTSGGTISF
TRBJ1-1 | few | TRBV7-2 | . | TGTGCCAGCAGCTTAGATAGGCAGTACACTGAAGCTTTCTTT | CASSLDRQYTEAFF
TRBJ2-7 | . | TRBV20-1 | . | TGCAGTGCCTACGGGGGTGGCTACGAGCAGTACTTC | CSAYGGGYEQYF
TRBJ1-2 | few | TRBV6-5 | . | TGTGCCAGCAGTTCGGTCATGGGTGGCTACACCTTC | CASSSVMGGYTF
TRBJ2-3 | . | TRBV12-3/TRBV12-4 | . | TGTGCCAGCAGTGTGGACAGTCCCACAGATACGCAGTATTTT | CASSVDSPTDTQYF
TRBJ2-7 | many | TRBV29-1 | . | TGCAGCGTTGCCGCCAGCCGGGGGACGGAGTACTTC | CSVAASRGTEYF
TRBJ2-7 | many | TRBV28 | . | TGTGCCAGCAGAGCTGGGGGCTACGAGCAGTACTTC | CASRAGGYEQYF
TRBJ1-2 | . | TRBV9 | . | TGTGCCAGCAGCGTAGCTGATTGGCCCCAGGGTGGCTACACCTTC | CASSVADWPQGGYTF
TRBJ1-4 | few | TRBV5-1 | . | TGCGCCAGCAGCCAGCTTGCAACTAATGAAAAACTGTTTTTT | CASSQLATNEKLFF
TRBJ1-1 | few | TRBV5-1 | TRBD1 | TGCGCCAGCAGCTCCGGACAGGGGGGAAAAGCTTTCTTT | CASSSGQGGKAFF
TRBJ1-2 | . | TRBV10-3 | TRBD1 | TGTGCCATCAGTGAACGTAAGGGGGCAGATGGCTACACCTTC | CAISERKGADGYTF
TRBJ2-3 | many | TRBV7-2 | . | TGTGCCAGCAGCTTGCGGGGATTCACAGATACGCAGTATTTT | CASSLRGFTDTQYF
TRBJ1-6 | . | TRBV11-1 | TRBD1 | TGTGCCAGCAGCCAGATAACAGGGGGCTTGAGTCATAATTCACCCCTCCACTTT | CASSQITGGLSHNSPLHF
TRBJ2-6 | . | TRBV12-3/TRBV12-4 | TRBD2 | TGTGCCAGCACCTATCTGCGGGGGTCTGGGGCCAACGTCCTGACTTTC | CASTYLRGSGANVLTF
TRBJ2-4 | many | TRBV20-1 | . | TGCAGTAGTAAGCGGACACAAAACATTCAGTACTTC | CSSKRTQNIQYF
TRBJ2-1 | few | TRBV5-6 | . | TGTGCCAGCATGGGGGCGGAGGGAGGTGAGCAGTTCTTC | CASMGAEGGEQFF
TRBJ2-3 | few | TRBV7-8 | . | TGTGCCAGCAGCTTACGACAGTGGAGCACAGATACGCAGTATTTT | CASSLRQWSTDTQYF
TRBJ2-2 | . | TRBV7-3 | . | TGTGCCAGCAGCTTAACAAAGAACACCGGGGAGCTGTTTTTT | CASSLTKNTGELFF
TRBJ2-5 | many | TRBV15 | TRBD1 | TGTGCCACCAGCAGAGCCAGACAGGGAAGAGAGACCCAGTACTTC | CATSRARQGRETQYF
TRBJ2-5 | . | TRBV6-2/TRBV6-3 | TRBD2 | TGTGCCAGCTCCCCAGGTGCCGGGACTAGCGGGAGCCAAGAGACCCAGTACTTC | CASSPGAGTSGSQETQYF
TRBJ2-4 | . | TRBV5-1 | . | TGCGCCAGCAGCTTGTTCGGGAGTATTCAGTACTTC | CASSLFGSIQYF
TRBJ2-3 | . | TRBV7-2 | . | TGTGCCAGCAGCTCCCACCCTTTCACAGATACGCAGTATTTT | CASSSHPFTDTQYF
TRBJ1-2 | many | TRBV20-1 | TRBD1 | TGCAGTGCTTCCTCGACAGGGGCCGTCTTCTATGGCTACACCTTC | CSASSTGAVFYGYTF
TRBJ2-4 | many | TRBV20-1 | . | TGCAGTGCTAGACCCCCTGCATCGGACAAAAACATTCAGTACTTC | CSARPPASDKNIQYF
TRBJ2-1 | few | TRBV6-1 | TRBD2 | TGTGCCAGCAGGCGAGCGGGAGGCCGGTACTCCTACAATGAGCAGTTCTTC | CASRRAGGRYSYNEQFF
TRBJ2-1 | few | TRBV28 | TRBD2 | TGTGCCAGCAGTGCGTCCGGGAGGCGTACGTTCTTC | CASSASGRRTFF
TRBJ2-2 | few | TRBV18 | . | TGTGCCAGCTCACCGCCGACAGTCGGGAAGCTGTTTTTT | CASSPPTVGKLFF
TRBJ2-3 | few | TRBV7-2 | TRBD1 | TGTGCCAGCAGCTTGGGCCCTAGACAGGGGCGCACAGATACGCAGTATTTT | CASSLGPRQGRTDTQYF
TRBJ2-5 | . | TRBV7-2 | . | TGTGCCAGCAGCTTAGCGACCGGTTCGGGTGAGACCCAGTACTTC | CASSLATGSGETQYF
TRBJ1-5 | many | TRBV20-1 | TRBD1 | TGCAGTGCTGGGGCCGGGACAGGGGGCGCGGGCGGTCAGCATTTT | CSAGAGTGGAGGQHF
TRBJ1-1 | few | TRBV20-1 | . | TGCAGTGCTACCGGGACACGCACTGAAGCTTTCTTT | CSATGTRTEAFF